The 12 T cell receptor beta chains listed next were all sequenced from one sample in a study of shared clonotypes between healthy human individuals (dated by TCRdb to the early 2020s). The library was produced with the immunoSEQ multiplex PCR assay. TCRdb carries this immuneACCESS record with in-frame sequences only. Its versions omit some clonotypes, under half of them owing to an unresolved V gene in the studies checked, with the rest unexplained. The sample table lists 2 million to 3 million clones, roughly 93% of them with a count of one. Jointly, the top ten make up 0.36% of the sample. Source material: naive CD4+ T cells from PBMCs. This sample's cell subset or site label indicates: CD45RA+ positively selected. The receptors here all came from a man aged 18 to 29 in good health. Some clones in this sample may be carry-over from other donors' samples.

This chain connects TRBV10-2 to TRBJ2-3; unclear D gene. The CDR3 runs to 14 residues. Germline CDR1 reads WSHSY; CDR2 reads SAAADI. Trimming cost V 7 bases and J 0 bases, with 11 bases left between them. CDR3: CASIGVSSTDTQYF. The CDR3 nucleotides read TGCGCCAGCATCGGCGTGTCTAGCACAGATACGCAGTATTTT.

A note on this clone: This same CDR3 is encoded by further DNA sequences in the sample. The chain has TRBV6-1 and TRBJ2-7; maybe TRBD2 (6 bases). V was pared by 8 bases and J by 3 bases, with 8 bases between. Per the germline V gene, CDR1 is MNHNS and CDR2 is SASEGT. The CDR3 has 11 residues. CDR3 coding DNA: TGTGCCAGCCTGGGGGGCTACGAGCAGTACTTC. Translation gives CASLGGYEQYF.

This chain links TRBV27 with TRBJ1-1; D gene unclear. Trimming took 5 bases from V and 10 from J, leaving 2 bases between them. The CDR3 is made up of 8 amino acids. Germline V gene sequence: CDR1 MNHEY, CDR2 SMNVEV (reference sequence). The CDR3 coding sequence is TGTGCCAGCAGTCGAGCTTTCTTT. Translation: CASSRAFF.

The V and J genes are TRBV6-5 and TRBJ2-3; no firm D call. CDR1 MNHEY and CDR2 SVGAGI come from the germline V gene. V dropped 6 bases and J dropped 0 bases, with 4 bases sitting between them. This CDR3 comprises 12 residues. The CDR3 coding sequence is TGTGCCAGCAGCAAGAGCACAGATACGCAGTATTTT. It codes for CASSKSTDTQYF.

This clone was picked up one time. The genes are TRBV6-5 and TRBJ2-2; 7 nucleotides align to TRBD1. Losses at the gene ends were 2 bases for V and 5 bases for J; bases not matched to a gene: 8. Looked up from germline, CDR1 is MNHEY and CDR2 is SVGAGI. The CDR3 is made up of 16 amino acids. CDR3 loop: CASSYGRGQETGELFF. The CDR3 nucleotides read TGTGCCAGCAGTTACGGAAGGGGGCAGGAGACCGGGGAGCTGTTTTTT.

V gene TRBV11-1 combines with J gene TRBJ2-7, with unresolved D. Per the germline V gene, CDR1 is SGHAT and CDR2 is FQDESV (reference sequence). V dropped 5 bases and J dropped 2 bases, with 7 bases sitting between them. The CDR3 is made up of 12 amino acids. CDR3 sequence reads: CASSRDTYEQYF. DNA for the CDR3: TGTGCCAGCAGCAGAGATACCTACGAGCAGTACTTC. Supplemented by reference TRBV11-1 and TRBJ2-7, the full variable domain reads EAEVAQSPRYKITEKSQAVAFWCDPISGHATLYWYRQILGQGPELLVQFQDESVVDDSQLPKDRFSAERLKGVDSTLKIQPAELGDSAMYLCASSRDTYEQYFGPGTRLTVT.

This clone showed up just once. The genes are TRBV29-1 and TRBJ1-1; D gene uncertain. The CDR3 is 11 amino acids. Per germline, CDR1 SQVTM and CDR2 ANQGSEA. V dropped 2 bases and J dropped 4 bases, with 5 bases sitting between them. CDR3 sequence (DNA): TGCAGCGTTGAACTTATCACTGAAGCTTTCTTT. This gives the protein CSVELITEAFF.

The chain recombines TRBV29-1 with TRBJ2-1; perhaps TRBD1 as D (6 bases). The V and J ends lost 4 bases and 2 bases respectively, with 15 bases between them. The CDR3 is 15 amino acids. Germline V gene lookup returns CDR1 SQVTM and CDR2 ANQGSEA. Here the CDR3 DNA reads TGCAGCGTTGGACAGGAACATGTCCCCTACAATGAGCAGTTCTTC. As protein: CSVGQEHVPYNEQFF.

This clone appeared a single time. The chain links TRBV5-1 to TRBJ1-4; 10 bases agree with TRBD1. Germline trimming cut 4 bases from V and 8 bases from J; bases unmatched to any gene: 5. Per the germline V gene, CDR1 is SGHRS and CDR2 is YFSETQ. The CDR3 sequence is 14 residues long. The CDR3 spells CASSQPGQGEKLFF. For the CDR3, the DNA is TGCGCCAGCAGCCAACCGGGACAGGGGGAAAAACTGTTTTTT.

The rearrangement joins TRBV7-2 to TRBJ2-1; D might be TRBD2 (6 bases). The CDR3 runs to 16 residues. Germline CDR1 reads SGHTA; CDR2 reads FQGNSA. Trimming took 4 bases from V and 9 from J, leaving 22 bases between them. This chain's CDR3 is CASSSSTWLAGGEQFF. The CDR3 bases are TGTGCCAGCAGCTCTAGCACCTGGCTAGCCGGGGGTGAGCAGTTCTTC.

The rearrangement joins TRBV7-3 to TRBJ2-1; D is unclear. The V gene's germline CDR1 is SGHTA and CDR2 FQGTGA. The CDR3 runs to 15 residues. V was shortened by 1 base and J by 7 bases, with 14 bases between the two germline ends. In DNA form, the CDR3 reads TGTGCCAGCAGCTTAAACCCTATAGTGGGGAATGAGCAGTTCTTC. It codes for CASSLNPIVGNEQFF.

Here the CDR3 reads CASSRTRAGGWKLFF. The CDR3 coding sequence is TGCGCCAGCAGCCGAACCCGAGCAGGGGGCTGGAAACTGTTTTTT. The chain employs TRBV4-3 and TRBJ1-4, with TRBD1 matching over 8 bases. CDR3 length: 15 amino acids. Per the germline V gene, CDR1 is LGHNA and CDR2 is YSLEER. The V gene end was trimmed by 4 bases and the J gene end by 11 bases; junction bases not matched to a gene: 12.